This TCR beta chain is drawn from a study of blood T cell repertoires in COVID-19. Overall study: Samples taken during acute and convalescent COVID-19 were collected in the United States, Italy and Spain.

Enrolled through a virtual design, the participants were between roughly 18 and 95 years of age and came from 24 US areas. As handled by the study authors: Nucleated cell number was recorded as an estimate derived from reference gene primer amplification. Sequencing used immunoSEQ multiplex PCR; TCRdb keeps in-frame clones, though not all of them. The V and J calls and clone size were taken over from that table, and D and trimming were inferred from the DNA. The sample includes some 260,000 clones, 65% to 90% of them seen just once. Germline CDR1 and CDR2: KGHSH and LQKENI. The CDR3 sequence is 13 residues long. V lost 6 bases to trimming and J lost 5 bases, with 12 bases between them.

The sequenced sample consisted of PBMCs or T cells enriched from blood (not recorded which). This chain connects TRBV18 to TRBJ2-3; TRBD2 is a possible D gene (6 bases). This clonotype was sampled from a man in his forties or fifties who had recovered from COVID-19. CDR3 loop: CASSPMGGDTQYF. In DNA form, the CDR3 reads TGTGCCAGCTCGCCTATGGGGGGAGATACGCAGTATTTT.